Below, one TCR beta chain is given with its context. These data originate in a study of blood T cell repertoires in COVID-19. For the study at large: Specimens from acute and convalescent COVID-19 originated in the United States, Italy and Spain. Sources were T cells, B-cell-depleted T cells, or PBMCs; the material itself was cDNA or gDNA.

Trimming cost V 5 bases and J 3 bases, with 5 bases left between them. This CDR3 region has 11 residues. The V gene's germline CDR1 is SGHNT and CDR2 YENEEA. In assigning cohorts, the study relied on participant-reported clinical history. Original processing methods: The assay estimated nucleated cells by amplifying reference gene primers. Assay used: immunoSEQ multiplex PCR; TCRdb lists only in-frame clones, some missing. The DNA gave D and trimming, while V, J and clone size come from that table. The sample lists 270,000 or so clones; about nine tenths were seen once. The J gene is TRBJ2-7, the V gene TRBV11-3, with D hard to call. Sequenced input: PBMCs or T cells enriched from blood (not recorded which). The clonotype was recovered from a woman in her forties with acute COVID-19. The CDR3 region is CASSRDYEQYF. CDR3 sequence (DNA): TGTGCCAGCAGCCGCGACTACGAGCAGTACTTC.